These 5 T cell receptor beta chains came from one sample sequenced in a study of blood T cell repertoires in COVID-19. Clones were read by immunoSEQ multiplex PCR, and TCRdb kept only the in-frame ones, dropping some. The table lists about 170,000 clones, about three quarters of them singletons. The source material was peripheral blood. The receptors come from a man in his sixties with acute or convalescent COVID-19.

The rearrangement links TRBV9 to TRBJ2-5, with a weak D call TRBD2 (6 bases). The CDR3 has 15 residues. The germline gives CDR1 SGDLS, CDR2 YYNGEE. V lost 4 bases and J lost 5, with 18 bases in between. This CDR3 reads CASSPRGSGMETQYF. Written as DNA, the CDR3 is TGTGCCAGCAGCCCCCGAGGTAGCGGAATGGAGACCCAGTACTTC.

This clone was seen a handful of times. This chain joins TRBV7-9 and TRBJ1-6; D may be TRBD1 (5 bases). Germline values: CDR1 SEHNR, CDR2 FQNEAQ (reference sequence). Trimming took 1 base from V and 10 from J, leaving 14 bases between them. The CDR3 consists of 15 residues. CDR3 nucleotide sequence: TGTGCCAGCAGCTTAGGCCGGTCGGGGGTATCACCCCTCCACTTT. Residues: CASSLGRSGVSPLHF.

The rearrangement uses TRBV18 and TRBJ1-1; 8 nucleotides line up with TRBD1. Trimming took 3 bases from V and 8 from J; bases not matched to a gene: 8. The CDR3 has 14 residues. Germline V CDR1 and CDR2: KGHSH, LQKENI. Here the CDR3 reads CASSPGTGRREAFF. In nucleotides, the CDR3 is TGTGCCAGCTCACCTGGGACAGGTCGCCGGGAAGCTTTCTTT. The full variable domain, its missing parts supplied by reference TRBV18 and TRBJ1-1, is NAGVMQNPRHLVRRRGQEARLRCSPMKGHSHVYWYRQLPEEGLKFMVYLQKENIIDESGMPKERFSAEFPKEGPSILRIQQVVRGDSAAYFCASSPGTGRREAFFGQGTRLTVV.

CDR3 amino acids: CASSPRDRGPHNEQFF. The CDR3 nucleotides read TGCGCCAGCAGCCCCCGGGACAGGGGGCCCCACAATGAGCAGTTCTTC. V and J are TRBV5-1 and TRBJ2-1, with 12 nucleotides matching TRBD1. The germline V gene has CDR1 SGHRS and CDR2 YFSETQ. Trimming cost V 4 bases and J 5 bases; bases outside gene matches: 7. The CDR3 has 16 residues. The full variable domain, with the rest looked up from reference TRBV5-1 and TRBJ2-1, is KAGVTQTPRYLIKTRGQQVTLSCSPISGHRSVSWYQQTPGQGLQFLFEYFSETQRNKGNFPGRFSGRQFSNSRSEMNVSTLELGDSALYLCASSPRDRGPHNEQFFGPGTRLTVL.

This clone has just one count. CDR3 region: CASSPQGGSSYEQYF. The DNA for the CDR3 is TGTGCCAGCTCACCACAGGGCGGGTCCTCCTACGAGCAGTACTTC. V gene TRBV18 combines with J gene TRBJ2-7; D is perhaps TRBD2 (5 bases). CDR3 length equals 15 residues. Trimming removed 1 base from V and 0 bases from J, with 10 bases in between. The V gene's germline CDR1 is KGHSH and CDR2 LQKENI.